The table lists the clone carrying this T cell receptor (beta chain) with a few counts. Its target is not known. This CDR3 spans 11 amino acids. Germline values: CDR1 MNHEY, CDR2 SVGAGI. V lost 5 bases and J lost 1, with 2 bases in between. This sample is drawn from a study of OX40 agonist ivuxolimab in advanced cancers. At the level of the study: Administration of intravenous ivuxolimab to patients occurred every 2 weeks at 0.01 to 10 mg/kg.

Whole-study findings and limits: Expansion of clones was among the lowest in partial responders at 0.1-3.0 mg/kg.

Profiling relied on immunoSEQ multiplex PCR, and the TCRdb table lists in-frame clones only, not all of them. The table includes under 90,000 clones, approximately 94% detected once. The study sampled blood at baseline, cycle 4 day 1, and cycle 7 day 1. The sequence came from an adult with an advanced solid tumor such as melanoma, head and neck, liver or kidney cancer. This rearrangement joins TRBV6-5 to TRBJ1-1; no firm D call. The source material was CD4+ or CD8+ T cells sorted from blood, sampled in a trial of the OX40 agonist ivuxolimab. The CDR3 sequence: CASSRNTEAFF. The CDR3 DNA sequence: TGTGCCAGCAGTAGGAACACTGAAGCTTTCTTT.